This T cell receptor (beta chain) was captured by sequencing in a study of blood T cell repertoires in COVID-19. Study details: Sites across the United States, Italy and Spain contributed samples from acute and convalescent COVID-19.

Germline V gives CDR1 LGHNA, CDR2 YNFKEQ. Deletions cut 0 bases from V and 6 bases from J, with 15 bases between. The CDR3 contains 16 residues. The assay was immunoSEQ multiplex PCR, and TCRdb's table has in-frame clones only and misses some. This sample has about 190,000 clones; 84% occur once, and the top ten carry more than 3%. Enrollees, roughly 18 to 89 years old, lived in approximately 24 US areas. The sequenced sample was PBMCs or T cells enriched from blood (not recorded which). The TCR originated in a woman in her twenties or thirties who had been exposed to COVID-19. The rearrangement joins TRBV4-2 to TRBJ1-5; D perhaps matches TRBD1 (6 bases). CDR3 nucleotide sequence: TGTGCCAGCAGCCAAGATCCCCGCCCGACAGGTCAGCCCCAGCATTTT. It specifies CASSQDPRPTGQPQHF.